The present T cell receptor beta chain was sequenced within a study of PD-1 blockade in mismatch repair-deficient tumors. Profiled with immunoSEQ multiplex PCR; TCRdb holds only in-frame clones, not every one. The sample shows 120,000 or so clones, about nine tenths of them seen only once. Study-wide findings and caveats: Tumor-resident clones, often absent from pretreatment blood, expanded after pembrolizumab and then contracted.

The CDR3 has 14 amino acids. V was pared by 3 bases and J by 7 bases, with 5 bases of the junction left unmatched. CDR1 SGDLS and CDR2 YYNGEE come from the germline V gene. Details on this clone: Antigen specificity is unknown.

This chain links TRBV9 with TRBJ2-1; 9 nucleotides line up with TRBD2. The receptor was isolated from an adult with mismatch repair-deficient cancer. Sequencing used peripheral blood, obtained approximately 69 weeks after starting pembrolizumab. The CDR3 nucleotides read TGTGCCAGCAGCGGGCGGGAGGGACATAATGAGCAGTTCTTC. It yields the protein CASSGREGHNEQFF. Full variable domain (remainder filled in from reference TRBV9 and TRBJ2-1): DSGVTQTPKHLITATGQRVTLRCSPRSGDLSVYWYQQSLDQGLQFLIQYYNGEERAKGNILERFSAQQFPDLHSELNLSSLELGDSALYFCASSGREGHNEQFFGPGTRLTVL.